Below, one T cell receptor (beta chain) is given with its context. Its antigen remains undetermined. Base quality data are lacking; no much larger clone is found one base away. The CDR3 regions of human TCRbeta chains were subjected to immunosequencing. On the study's bioinformatics: TCRs in the repertoires were compared against a reference library of SARS-CoV-2-specific TCRs that had been generated with the MIRA antigen-specificity platform. Breadth meant the fraction of unique TCRs that were SARS-CoV-2-associated, whereas depth meant the fraction of total T cells that were SARS-CoV-2-associated. Using the MIRA data, every spike-specific TCR was mapped to the spike region that the TCR reacted to and assigned to either a CD4 or a CD8 class. Log10-transformed breadth and depth values were compared by one-way ANOVA with Sidak's multiple comparisons tests. TCRdb mirrors the immuneACCESS table, restricted to in-frame sequences. Some clones are absent from its copies; in checked studies, under half trace to an unresolved V gene, and the reason for the others is unknown. The V and J calls and clone size were taken over from that table, and D and trimming were inferred from the DNA. The sample contains over 95,000 clones, roughly nine tenths of them found a single time. Approximately 4.9% of the sample comes from the top ten.

CDR1 and CDR2, looked up from the germline V gene, are SGDLS and YYNGEE. The CDR3 starts with the cysteine, ends with the phenylalanine, and has 15 residues. The only DNA kept is the CDR3, 45 bases in frame from the first base. V is cut by 4 bases and J by 8 bases, and the space between the germline ends is 18 bases. The time point label, read with the paper, signifies: baseline before first vaccination. Samples from vaccinated people were obtained from the UK trials COV001 and COV002, which included a single-blind randomized controlled phase 2/3 trial of AZD1222 (ChAdOx1 nCoV-19) in healthy adults. For TCRbeta chain sequencing, PBMC samples from trial participants were taken at day 0 and at day 28 after the second dose. The data belong to a study of T cell responses to AZD1222 COVID-19 vaccine listed by TCRdb under 2021. Concerning the study at large: AZD1222 recipients given second doses at about 4 weeks or at about 12 weeks were pooled, since spike-specific TCR depth and breadth were not found to differ between the two schedules. Trial participants were enrolled by age into subgroups of 18-55, 56-69 and 70-plus years, and around 140, 26 and 57 TCR-sequenced participants, respectively, were included in these subgroups. A total of over 230 trial participants underwent TCR sequencing, of whom around 210 had received two doses of AZD1222 and about 26 had received two doses of the MenACWY control vaccine.

General study outcomes and caveats: CD4 TCRs associated with the vaccine covered the entire spike protein, and the dominant responses were in regions 160-218 and 743-854. Because no day 14 peak-response samples were available, repertoires were characterized only after the peak T cell response. In the small 56-69-year group, the increase in depth fell short of significance, most likely because of low power. After two AZD1222 doses, both the breadth and the depth of spike-specific TCRs were significantly higher than at day 0 and than in MenACWY recipients. Epitopes outside the regions mutated in the B.1.351 and B.1.1.7 variants were reportedly recognized by nearly half of the unique spike-specific TCRs. Participants were mostly white British, with more females than males. The authors suggested clonal diversity may have been underestimated. Conclusions about previously exposed vaccinees are limited, since just 6 or 7 AZD1222 recipients were seropositive for SARS-CoV-2 at baseline.

This sequence originates from an adult in good health. Here the sequenced sample was peripheral blood, taken on day 0 of AZD1222 vaccination. Recombination joined TRBV9 with TRBJ1-4; TRBD1 could be the D gene, as 5 bases match. Here is the DNA: TGTGCCAGCAGCCCGAACGGGCAGGGTCTGGAAAAACTGTTTTTT. Its protein reads: CASSPNGQGLEKLFF.